By share, the clone carrying this T cell receptor beta chain ranks as medium-sized (0.01 to 0.1%). Its antigen is undetermined. CDR3 size: 14 residues. The ends were cut back, 5 bases at V and 4 bases at J, with 11 bases in the middle. CDR1 is LGHNA and CDR2 is YSLEER in the germline V gene. Once graft tissue had been processed, intraepithelial and lamina propria lymphocytes were released. These data originate in a study of graft-versus-host responses after intestinal transplantation. Study in general: Every one of the recipients received anti-thymocyte globulin induction and afterwards took tacrolimus and steroids for 3 to 4 years. General study findings and limits: Clonal ratios of graft-versus-host to host-versus-graft in allografts were high for patients exhibiting graft-donor T cell macrochimerism.

Libraries were prepared by immunoSEQ multiplex PCR; TCRdb keeps only in-frame clonotypes and omits some of them. This table has some 18,000 clones, over 65% appearing once. The chain recombines TRBV4-3 with TRBJ2-2, with D perhaps matching TRBD1 (6 bases). Specimen: ileum tissue, collected roughly 3 weeks after intestinal transplant. This sequence originates from a human patient who received an intestinal transplant, so some T cells may come from the graft donor. The CDR3 sequence is CASSIGGSTGELFF. CDR3 bases: TGCGCCAGCAGCATAGGGGGTTCCACCGGGGAGCTGTTTTTT.